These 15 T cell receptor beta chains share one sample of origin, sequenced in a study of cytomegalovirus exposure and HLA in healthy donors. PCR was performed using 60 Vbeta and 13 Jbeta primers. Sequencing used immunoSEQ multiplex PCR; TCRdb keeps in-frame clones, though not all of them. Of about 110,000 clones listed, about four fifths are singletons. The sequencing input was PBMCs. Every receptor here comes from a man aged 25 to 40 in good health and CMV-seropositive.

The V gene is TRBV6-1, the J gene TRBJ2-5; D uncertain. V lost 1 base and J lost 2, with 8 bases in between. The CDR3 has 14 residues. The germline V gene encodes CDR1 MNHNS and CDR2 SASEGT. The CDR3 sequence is CASSEGYSQETQYF. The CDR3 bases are TGTGCCAGCAGTGAAGGGTACAGTCAAGAGACCCAGTACTTC.

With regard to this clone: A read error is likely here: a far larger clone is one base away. The CDR3 sequence: CASSQGGEQYF. The CDR3 region has the DNA TGTGCCAGCAGCCAGGGGGGTGAGCAGTACTTC. V is TRBV7-9 and J is TRBJ2-7, with D possibly matching TRBD1 (7 bases). The V and J ends lost 5 bases and 7 bases respectively, with 9 bases between them. The CDR3 extends over 11 amino acids. The germline V gene encodes CDR1 SEHNR and CDR2 FQNEAQ (reference sequence).

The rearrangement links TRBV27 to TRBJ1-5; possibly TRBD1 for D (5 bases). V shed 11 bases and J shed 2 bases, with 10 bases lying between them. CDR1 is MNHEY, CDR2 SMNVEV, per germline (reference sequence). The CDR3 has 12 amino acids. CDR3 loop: CAAGLGNQPQHF. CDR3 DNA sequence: TGTGCCGCAGGGTTAGGCAATCAGCCCCAGCATTTT.

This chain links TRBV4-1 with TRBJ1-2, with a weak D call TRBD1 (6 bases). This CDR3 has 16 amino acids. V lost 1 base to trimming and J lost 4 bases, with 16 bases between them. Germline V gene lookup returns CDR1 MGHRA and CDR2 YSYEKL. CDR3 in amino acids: CASSQGGQGNSYGYTF. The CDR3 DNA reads TGCGCCAGCAGCCAAGGGGGGCAGGGCAACTCCTATGGCTACACCTTC.

This CDR3 reads CASSLSGDRDENQPQHF. CDR3 nucleotide sequence: TGTGCCAGCAGTTTATCAGGGGACAGGGACGAAAATCAGCCCCAGCATTTT. The chain has TRBV27 and TRBJ1-5, with 9 bases identical to TRBD1. Germline lookup yields CDR1 MNHEY and CDR2 SMNVEV (reference sequence). V trimming: 0 bases; J trimming: 4 bases; junction bases outside the gene matches: 7. This CDR3 is 17 amino acids long.

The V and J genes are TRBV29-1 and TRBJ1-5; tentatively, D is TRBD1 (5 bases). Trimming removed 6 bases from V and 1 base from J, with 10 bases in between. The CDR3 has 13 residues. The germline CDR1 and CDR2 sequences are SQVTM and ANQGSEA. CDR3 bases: TGCAGCGTCGGAGACAGCAGCAATCAGCCCCAGCATTTT. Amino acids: CSVGDSSNQPQHF.

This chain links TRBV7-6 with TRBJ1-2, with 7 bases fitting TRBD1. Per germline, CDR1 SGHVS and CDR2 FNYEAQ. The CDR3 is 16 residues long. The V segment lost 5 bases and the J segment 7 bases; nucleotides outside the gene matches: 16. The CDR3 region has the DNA TGTGCCAGCAGCCCCACCCGCCTTACAGGGGCTCGTGGCTACACCTTC. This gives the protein CASSPTRLTGARGYTF.

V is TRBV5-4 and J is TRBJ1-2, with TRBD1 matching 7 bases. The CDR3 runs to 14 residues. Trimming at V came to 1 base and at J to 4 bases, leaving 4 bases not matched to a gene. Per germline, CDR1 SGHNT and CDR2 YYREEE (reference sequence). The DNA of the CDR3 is TGTGCCAGCAGCTTGCCGGACAGGACCTATGGCTACACCTTC. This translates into CASSLPDRTYGYTF.

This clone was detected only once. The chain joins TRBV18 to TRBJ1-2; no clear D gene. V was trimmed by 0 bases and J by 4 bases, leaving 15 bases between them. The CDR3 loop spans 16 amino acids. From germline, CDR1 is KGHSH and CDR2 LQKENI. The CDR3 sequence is CASSPPGRVEGYGYTF. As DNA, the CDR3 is TGTGCCAGCTCACCACCGGGAAGGGTCGAGGGCTATGGCTACACCTTC. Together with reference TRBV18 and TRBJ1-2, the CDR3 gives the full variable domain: NAGVMQNPRHLVRRRGQEARLRCSPMKGHSHVYWYRQLPEEGLKFMVYLQKENIIDESGMPKERFSAEFPKEGPSILRIQQVVRGDSAAYFCASSPPGRVEGYGYTFGSGTRLTVV.

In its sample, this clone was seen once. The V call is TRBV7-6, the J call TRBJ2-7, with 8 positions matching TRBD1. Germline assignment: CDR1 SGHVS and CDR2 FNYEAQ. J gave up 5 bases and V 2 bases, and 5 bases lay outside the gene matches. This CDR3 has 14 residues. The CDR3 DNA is TGTGCCAGCAGCTTAAACAGGGGGGTAAACGAGCAGTACTTC. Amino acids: CASSLNRGVNEQYF.

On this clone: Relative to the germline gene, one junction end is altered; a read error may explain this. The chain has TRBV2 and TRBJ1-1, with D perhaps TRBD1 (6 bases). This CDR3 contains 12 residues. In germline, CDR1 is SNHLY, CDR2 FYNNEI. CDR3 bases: TGTGCCAGCACCTCCGACAGGCTACCGCTAAATTGG. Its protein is CASTSDRLPLNW.

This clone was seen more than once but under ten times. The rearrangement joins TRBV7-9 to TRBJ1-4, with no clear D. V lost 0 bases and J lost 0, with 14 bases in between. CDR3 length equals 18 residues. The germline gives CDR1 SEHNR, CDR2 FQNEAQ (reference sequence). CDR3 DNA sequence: TGTGCCAGCAGCTTAGCAATTATTTCGGGATCAACTAATGAAAAACTGTTTTTT. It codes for CASSLAIISGSTNEKLFF.

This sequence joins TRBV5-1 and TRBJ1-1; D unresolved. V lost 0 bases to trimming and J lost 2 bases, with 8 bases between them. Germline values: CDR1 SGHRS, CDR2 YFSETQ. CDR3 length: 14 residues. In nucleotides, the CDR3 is TGCGCCAGCAGCTTGGACGGGATAAACACTGAAGCTTTCTTT. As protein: CASSLDGINTEAFF.

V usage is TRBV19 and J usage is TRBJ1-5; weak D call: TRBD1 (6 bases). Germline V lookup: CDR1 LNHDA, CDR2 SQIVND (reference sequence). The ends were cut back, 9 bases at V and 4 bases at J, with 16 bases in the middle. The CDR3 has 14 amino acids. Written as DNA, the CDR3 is TGTGCCAGCCAGGGGCGTTACCTAAATCAGCCCCAGCATTTT. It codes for CASQGRYLNQPQHF.

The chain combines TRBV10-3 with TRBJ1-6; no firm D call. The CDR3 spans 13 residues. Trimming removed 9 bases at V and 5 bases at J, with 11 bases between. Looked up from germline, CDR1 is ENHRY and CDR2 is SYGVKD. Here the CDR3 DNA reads TGTGCCATTGGGCCTTTGGATAATTCACCCCTCCACTTT. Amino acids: CAIGPLDNSPLHF.